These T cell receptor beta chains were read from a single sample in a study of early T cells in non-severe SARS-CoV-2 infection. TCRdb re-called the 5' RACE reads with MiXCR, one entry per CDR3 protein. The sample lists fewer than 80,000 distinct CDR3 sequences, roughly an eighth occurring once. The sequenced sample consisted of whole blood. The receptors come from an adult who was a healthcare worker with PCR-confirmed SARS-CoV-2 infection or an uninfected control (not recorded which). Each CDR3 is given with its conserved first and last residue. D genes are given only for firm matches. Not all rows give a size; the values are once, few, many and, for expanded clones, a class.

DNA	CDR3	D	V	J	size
TGTGCCAGCAGCGTCAGGGGAGAGAAAGATACGCAGTATTTT	CASSVRGEKDTQYF	NA	TRBV9	TRBJ2-3	few
TGTGCCAGTAGTCTTCGGACAGGGAACACTGAAGCTTTCTTT	CASSLRTGNTEAFF	TRBD1	TRBV19	TRBJ1-1	many
TGTGCCAGCAGTTTAAGGACATTCTACGAGCAGTACTTC	CASSLRTFYEQYF	NA	TRBV28	TRBJ2-7	NA
TGCAGCACCCAGGACAGGGGGACCTACGAGCAGTACTTC	CSTQDRGTYEQYF	TRBD1	TRBV29-1	TRBJ2-7	few
TGTGCCAGCAGTGGGGGGACTAGCCCTGGCCGGAATGAGCAGTTCTTC	CASSGGTSPGRNEQFF	TRBD2	TRBV27	TRBJ2-1	many
TGCAGTGCTAGTAGGGAGGGTTCCTACAATGAGCAGTTCTTC	CSASREGSYNEQFF	TRBD2	TRBV20-1	TRBJ2-1	NA
TGTGCCTGGAGGACAGGGGGGACCTACGAGCAGTACTTC	CAWRTGGTYEQYF	TRBD1	TRBV30	TRBJ2-7	NA
TGCAGTGCCCCGAGACAGGGCAACAATGAGCAGTTCTTC	CSAPRQGNNEQFF	TRBD1	TRBV20-1	TRBJ2-1	few
TGTGCCAGCACCCTAAGATACAGAGACTATGGCTACACCTTC	CASTLRYRDYGYTF	NA	TRBV11-2	TRBJ1-2	many
TGCAGTGCTAGGGAGGCTCTTACACGGACTGCAACTAATGAAAAACTGTTTTTT	CSAREALTRTATNEKLFF	NA	TRBV20-1	TRBJ1-4	many
TGCAGCCTAACCCTGGACAGTTCCACAGATACGCAGTATTTT	CSLTLDSSTDTQYF	NA	TRBV29-1	TRBJ2-3	many